This TCR beta chain is from a study of T cells in Graves' hyperthyroidism and ophthalmopathy. RNA transcripts served as the template for amplifying TCR beta CDR3 regions. When the TCR CDR3 underwent first-round RT-PCR, the HTBI primer set was used. TCRdb reprocessed the multiplex PCR reads via MiXCR and lists one record per CDR3 protein. The profile shows around 700,000 distinct CDR3 sequences, approximately 36% of them singletons. Deletions cut 2 bases from V and 3 bases from J, with 10 bases between. The CDR3 is made up of 14 amino acids. The germline CDR1 and CDR2 sequences are SEHNR and FQNEAQ (reference sequence). At least ten counts were recorded for this clonotype.

This clonotype was obtained from a woman between 40 and 55 years old with Graves' hyperthyroidism. The chain employs TRBV7-9 and TRBJ1-2; D uncertain. Sequenced sample: blood. CDR3 region: CASSLSGADYGYTF. CDR3 DNA sequence: TGTGCCAGCAGCTTATCCGGAGCAGACTATGGCTACACCTTC.